These 9 T cell receptor beta chains share one sample of origin, sequenced in a study of blood T cells in healthy people across ages. A sample-barcoded 5' primer and a J-beta primer mix were used in a second PCR of roughly 7 to 12 cycles. TCRdb re-derived calls from the 5' RACE reads in MiXCR, one entry per CDR3 protein. The repertoire includes some 1 million distinct CDR3 sequences, less than 50% of them detected once, and about 20% sits in the top ten. Sequencing was done on a sample of blood. The origin of the receptors is an older woman in good health.

The rearrangement joins TRBV5-1 to TRBJ2-7; tentative D call: TRBD1 (6 bases). Per the germline V gene, CDR1 is SGHRS and CDR2 is YFSETQ. The CDR3 sequence is 13 residues long. V lost 4 bases and J lost 2, with 10 bases in between. The CDR3 DNA sequence: TGCGCCAGCAGCGCAGGACAGACCTACGAGCAGTACTTC. It yields the protein CASSAGQTYEQYF. Looking up the rest from reference TRBV5-1 and TRBJ2-7 gives the full variable domain: KAGVTQTPRYLIKTRGQQVTLSCSPISGHRSVSWYQQTPGQGLQFLFEYFSETQRNKGNFPGRFSGRQFSNSRSEMNVSTLELGDSALYLCASSAGQTYEQYFGPGTRLTVT.

The V and J genes are TRBV12-5 and TRBJ2-1, with 10 nucleotides matching TRBD2. Germline V lookup: CDR1 LGHNT, CDR2 FRNRAP. The CDR3 is 13 residues long. The CDR3: CAEASGRGNEQFF. The CDR3, as DNA: TGTGCAGAAGCTAGCGGGAGAGGCAATGAGCAGTTCTTC.

This clonotype was counted between two and nine times. The chain joins TRBV24-1 to TRBJ2-3; maybe TRBD1 (6 bases). The V gene lost 5 bases and the J gene lost 3 bases, with 8 bases spanning the gap. The CDR3 is 13 amino acids. CDR1 and CDR2 (germline): KGHDR, SFDVKD. The CDR3 here is CATSGGGTDTQYF. The CDR3 DNA reads as TGTGCCACCAGTGGAGGGGGTACAGATACGCAGTATTTT.

The chain uses TRBV12-3 or TRBV12-4 and TRBJ2-5; possible D gene TRBD2, 6 bases. V was shortened by 6 bases and J by 5 bases, with 22 bases between the two germline ends. The CDR3 loop spans 16 amino acids. The DNA for the CDR3 is TGTGCCAGCAGCTCGAACCACCCAGGTGCGGGGGAGACCCAGTACTTC. This encodes CASSSNHPGAGETQYF.

The chain links TRBV7-9 to TRBJ1-6, with unresolved D. Germline assignment: CDR1 SEHNR and CDR2 FQNEAQ (reference sequence). Deletions cut 1 base from V and 8 bases from J, with 21 bases between. This CDR3 is built from 18 residues. The CDR3 loop reads CASSLVLDGWVGDSPLHF. The CDR3, as DNA: TGTGCCAGCAGCTTAGTGCTCGACGGTTGGGTCGGGGATTCACCCCTCCACTTT.

This clonotype was found many times. This rearrangement joins TRBV12-5 to TRBJ2-1; D may be TRBD2 (6 bases). The germline V gene has CDR1 LGHNT and CDR2 FRNRAP. The CDR3 covers 15 residues. Trimming left V 6 bases short and J 1 base short, with 13 bases between. The CDR3 sequence: CASGSERASYNEQFF. DNA of the CDR3: TGTGCTAGTGGGTCGGAGCGGGCTTCCTACAATGAGCAGTTCTTC.

Notes on this clonotype: A much larger clone is a single base away; this may be a read error. The rearrangement links TRBV7-8 to TRBJ2-3; tentative D call: TRBD2 (6 bases). The CDR3 has 15 amino acids. Germline CDR1 SGHVS, CDR2 FQNEAQ. The CDR3 is CASSLREAKADMQYF. Written as DNA, the CDR3 is TGTGCCAGCAGCTTAAGGGAGGCAAAGGCAGATATGCAGTATTTT.

The gene calls are TRBV12-3 or TRBV12-4 and TRBJ1-4; D is ambiguous. The CDR3 totals 16 residues. The ends were cut back, 0 bases at V and 8 bases at J, with 16 bases in the middle. The CDR3 sequence is CASSLAISGSPEKLFF. CDR3 nucleotides: TGTGCCAGCAGTTTAGCGATTTCCGGGAGCCCCGAAAAACTGTTTTTT.

This chain joins TRBV29-1 and TRBJ2-3; D is perhaps TRBD1 (6 bases). Trimming left V 6 bases short and J 3 bases short, with 13 bases between. Germline-derived CDR1 and CDR2 are SQVTM and ANQGSEA. CDR3 length equals 13 residues. CDR3 residues: CSVAGVLTDTQYF. Written as DNA, the CDR3 is TGCAGCGTGGCAGGGGTCCTAACAGATACGCAGTATTTT.